A selection of T cell receptor beta chains follows, all from one sample in a study of blood T cell repertoires in COVID-19. The repertoire was sequenced with immunoSEQ multiplex PCR; TCRdb's copy has only in-frame clones and lacks some. Of a few hundred thousand clones listed, approximately 90% were seen once; the top ten hold roughly 0.78%. Sequencing was done on a sample of peripheral blood. The receptors were gathered from a man younger than 35 with COVID-19, enrolled during active disease. Each CDR3 is given with its conserved first and last residue. Each record gives: D gene, V gene, J gene, clone size, CDR3 protein, CDR3 DNA. A D gene is named only where the DNA matches it firmly. Clone sizes are given selectively: once, few, many, or a class where the clone is expanded.

D gene: TRBD2; V gene: TRBV7-2; J gene: TRBJ2-5; clone size: NA; CDR3 protein: CASSLSGGRQETQYF; CDR3 DNA: TGTGCCAGCAGCCTTAGCGGGGGGAGACAAGAGACCCAGTACTTC
D gene: NA; V gene: TRBV29-1; J gene: TRBJ2-3; clone size: NA; CDR3 protein: CSAEGLEDTQYF; CDR3 DNA: TGCAGCGCCGAAGGACTCGAAGATACGCAGTATTTT
D gene: NA; V gene: TRBV7-2; J gene: TRBJ1-5; clone size: NA; CDR3 protein: CASSFRQGNQPQHF; CDR3 DNA: TGTGCCAGCAGCTTTCGACAGGGCAATCAGCCCCAGCATTTT
D gene: TRBD1; V gene: TRBV15; J gene: TRBJ1-6; clone size: NA; CDR3 protein: CATSREGQDSPLHF; CDR3 DNA: TGTGCCACCAGCAGAGAGGGACAGGATTCACCCCTCCACTTT
D gene: TRBD1; V gene: TRBV3-1/TRBV3-2; J gene: TRBJ2-7; clone size: NA; CDR3 protein: CASSYQGDITYEQYF; CDR3 DNA: TGTGCCAGCAGCTACCAGGGGGACATAACCTACGAGCAGTACTTC
D gene: TRBD2; V gene: TRBV10-1; J gene: TRBJ2-5; clone size: once; CDR3 protein: CASSESGLGETQYF; CDR3 DNA: TGCGCCAGCAGTGAGTCGGGACTAGGGGAGACCCAGTACTTC
D gene: NA; V gene: TRBV7-3; J gene: TRBJ2-5; clone size: NA; CDR3 protein: CASSLNGHSQETQYF; CDR3 DNA: TGTGCCAGCAGCCTCAACGGACATTCCCAAGAGACCCAGTACTTC
D gene: NA; V gene: TRBV15; J gene: TRBJ2-7; clone size: NA; CDR3 protein: CATSRSRIYEQYF; CDR3 DNA: TGTGCCACCAGCAGAAGCAGGATCTACGAGCAGTACTTC
D gene: NA; V gene: TRBV11-1; J gene: TRBJ2-1; clone size: NA; CDR3 protein: CASAAYYNEQFF; CDR3 DNA: TGTGCCAGCGCCGCGTATTACAATGAGCAGTTCTTC
D gene: TRBD1; V gene: TRBV6-5; J gene: TRBJ1-2; clone size: NA; CDR3 protein: CASTPGTGGYGYTF; CDR3 DNA: TGTGCCAGCACCCCCGGGACAGGGGGCTATGGCTACACCTTC
D gene: TRBD2; V gene: TRBV19; J gene: TRBJ2-5; clone size: NA; CDR3 protein: CASSIDGLAGAETQYF; CDR3 DNA: TGTGCCAGTAGTATAGATGGGCTAGCGGGAGCGGAGACCCAGTACTTC
D gene: TRBD2; V gene: TRBV14; J gene: TRBJ2-3; clone size: NA; CDR3 protein: CASSPAGVTDTQYF; CDR3 DNA: TGTGCCAGCAGCCCCGCGGGAGTCACAGATACGCAGTATTTT